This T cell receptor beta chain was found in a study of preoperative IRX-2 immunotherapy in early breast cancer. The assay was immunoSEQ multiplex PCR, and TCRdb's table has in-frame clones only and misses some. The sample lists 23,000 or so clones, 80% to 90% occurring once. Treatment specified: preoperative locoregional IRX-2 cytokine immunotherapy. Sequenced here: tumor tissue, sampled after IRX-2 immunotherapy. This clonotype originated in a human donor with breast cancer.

The DNA for the CDR3 is TGTGCCAGCTCACGGGTGAGAGGGGGAGAGACCCAGTACTTC. This codes for CASSRVRGGETQYF. The chain uses TRBV18 and TRBJ2-5, with D tentatively TRBD1 (6 bases). Germline V CDR1 and CDR2: KGHSH, LQKENI. CDR3 length: 14 residues. Deletions cut 4 bases from V and 4 bases from J, with 13 bases between.